One sample yielded the 17 T cell receptor beta chains listed below, sequenced in a study of blood T cell repertoires in COVID-19. Measured with immunoSEQ multiplex PCR; TCRdb has only the in-frame clones, and not every one. The sample has 65,000 or so clones, roughly nine tenths seen once. Sequenced sample: peripheral blood. These receptors all come from a human donor with acute or convalescent COVID-19. The donor label of this sample is uncertain.

The genes are TRBV7-9 and TRBJ1-1; TRBD1 might be the D (6 bases). Germline CDR1 reads SEHNR; CDR2 reads FQNEAQ (reference sequence). Trimming took 4 bases from V and 0 from J, leaving 9 bases between them. There are 14 residues in the CDR3. In nucleotides, the CDR3 is TGTGCCAGCAGCTCAGGACAGATGAACACTGAAGCTTTCTTT. It yields the protein CASSSGQMNTEAFF.

This sequence joins TRBV11-3 and TRBJ2-1; TRBD1 agrees at 7 bases. The V gene's germline CDR1 is SGHNT and CDR2 YENEEA. The trim removed 3 bases at V and 8 bases at J, leaving 10 bases unmatched. The CDR3 length is 15 residues. The CDR3: CASSLRQGLMDEQFF. For the CDR3, the DNA is TGTGCCAGCAGCTTGAGACAGGGCTTGATGGATGAGCAGTTCTTC.

The J gene is TRBJ2-5, the V gene TRBV3-1 (or the pseudogene TRBV3-2); 8 positions agree with TRBD2. Germline CDR1 is LGHDT and CDR2 is YNNKEL (reference sequence). The V segment lost 2 bases and the J segment 5 bases; nucleotides outside the gene matches: 4. This CDR3 has 14 amino acids. CDR3 nucleotide sequence: TGTGCCAGCAGCCAAAAAGGGACTAGGGAGACCCAGTACTTC. This codes for CASSQKGTRETQYF.

V is TRBV6-5 and J is TRBJ2-2; TRBD2 might be the D (5 bases). This CDR3 has 15 residues. V lost 10 bases, J lost 3 bases, and 18 bases lay in between. Germline CDR1 is MNHEY and CDR2 is SVGAGI. The DNA of the CDR3 is TGTGCCATAAGGCCGGGGATGAGAGACACCGGGGAGCTGTTTTTT. Amino acids: CAIRPGMRDTGELFF.

The genes are TRBV29-1 and TRBJ1-4; 11 bases align to TRBD1. J was trimmed by 4 bases and V by 3 bases; bases with no gene match: 7. From germline, CDR1 is SQVTM and CDR2 ANQGSEA. There are 16 residues in the CDR3. The CDR3 sequence: CSVEVDRGPYNEKLFF. The CDR3 nucleotides read TGCAGCGTTGAGGTGGACAGGGGGCCTTATAATGAAAAACTGTTTTTT.

The genes are TRBV6-6 and TRBJ2-7; D perhaps matches TRBD1 (6 bases). The V gene's germline CDR1 is MNHNY and CDR2 SVGAGI (reference sequence). The CDR3 loop spans 15 amino acids. Trimming took 2 bases from V and 0 from J, leaving 11 bases between them. This CDR3 is CASSYPGQSSYEQYF. Here the CDR3 DNA reads TGTGCCAGCAGTTACCCCGGACAGTCCTCCTACGAGCAGTACTTC.

This rearrangement joins TRBV18 to TRBJ1-2, with D possibly TRBD1 on 5 matching bases. Trimming removed 3 bases from V and 3 bases from J, with 8 bases in between. Per the germline V gene, CDR1 is KGHSH and CDR2 is LQKENI. The CDR3 is 13 amino acids. CDR3 bases: TGTGCCAGCTCACCGGACACTGACTATGGCTACACCTTC. Residues: CASSPDTDYGYTF. Full variable domain (rest looked up from reference TRBV18 and TRBJ1-2): NAGVMQNPRHLVRRRGQEARLRCSPMKGHSHVYWYRQLPEEGLKFMVYLQKENIIDESGMPKERFSAEFPKEGPSILRIQQVVRGDSAAYFCASSPDTDYGYTFGSGTRLTVV.

V usage is TRBV4-1 and J usage is TRBJ2-2, with 8 bases aligning to TRBD2. CDR3 length: 17 residues. Germline V CDR1 and CDR2: MGHRA, YSYEKL. V trimming: 0 bases; J trimming: 1 base; junction bases outside the gene matches: 4. This CDR3 reads CASSQERGGRNTGELFF. In DNA form, the CDR3 reads TGCGCCAGCAGCCAAGAACGGGGGGGCCGGAACACCGGGGAGCTGTTTTTT.

Of note for this clone: A read error may produce the germline difference seen at one junction end. This chain links TRBV3-1 (or the pseudogene TRBV3-2) with TRBJ1-2; D gene ambiguous. The germline V gene has CDR1 LGHDT and CDR2 YNNKEL (reference sequence). This CDR3 has 13 residues. Here the CDR3 DNA reads TGTGCCAGCAGTCAAGGGCCAGGCTATGGCTACACCTTC. Translating gives CASSQGPGYGYTF.

The chain couples TRBV12-2 to TRBJ2-6; the DNA was not used to check the table's D call, TRBD1. TRBV12-2 is a known pseudogene. The CDR3 covers 21 residues. The CDR3 DNA is TGTGCAAGTCGCTTAGAAGGGTTAGACAGGGCCCTATCCTCTGGGGCCAACGTCCTGACTTTC. Its translation is CASRLEGLDRALSSGANVLTF.

This clone showed up just once. The chain uses TRBV24-1 and TRBJ1-2; unclear D gene. CDR3 length equals 14 residues. Trimming removed 3 bases at V and 6 bases at J, with 13 bases between. CDR1 is KGHDR and CDR2 is SFDVKD in the germline V gene. The chain's CDR3 is CATSDLRGVDGYTF. Written as DNA, the CDR3 is TGTGCCACCAGTGATCTTCGCGGGGTTGATGGCTACACCTTC.

This chain uses TRBV5-4 with TRBJ2-5; a weak D match, TRBD2 (5 bases). CDR3 length equals 13 residues. Germline-derived CDR1 and CDR2 are SGHNT and YYREEE (reference sequence). V dropped 0 bases and J dropped 3 bases, with 6 bases sitting between them. CDR3 bases: TGTGCCAGCAGCTTGGTCGGGAAAGAGACCCAGTACTTC. Its translation: CASSLVGKETQYF. Full variable domain (missing parts from reference TRBV5-4 and TRBJ2-5): ETGVTQSPTHLIKTRGQQVTLRCSSQSGHNTVSWYQQALGQGPQFIFQYYREEENGRGNFPPRFSGLQFPNYSSELNVNALELDDSALYLCASSLVGKETQYFGPGTRLLVL.

The V and J genes are TRBV5-1 and TRBJ2-2, with TRBD1 as a possible D gene (6 bases). This CDR3 has 14 residues. V gave up 2 bases and J gave up 7 bases, with 12 bases separating them. In germline, CDR1 is SGHRS, CDR2 YFSETQ. The DNA of the CDR3 is TGCGCCAGCAGCTTCTGGGGGCAGGTCGGGGAGCTGTTTTTT. Residues: CASSFWGQVGELFF.

The CDR3 bases are TGTGCCAGTAGTATAGCACAGGGATTCGACACAGATACGCAGTATTTT. It codes for CASSIAQGFDTDTQYF. The chain has TRBV19 and TRBJ2-3, with D possibly TRBD1 on 6 matching bases. Germline V gene sequence: CDR1 LNHDA, CDR2 SQIVND (reference sequence). CDR3 length: 16 residues. The V end was cut by 1 base, the J end by 2 bases, with 13 bases between.

The chain has TRBV11-3 and TRBJ2-1; weak D call: TRBD1 (6 bases). V lost 2 bases and J lost 6, with 14 bases in between. This CDR3 is built from 15 residues. Germline-derived CDR1 and CDR2 are SGHNT and YENEEA. The CDR3 loop reads CASSLSVGGRNEQFF. CDR3 bases: TGTGCCAGCAGCTTAAGCGTAGGGGGTCGCAATGAGCAGTTCTTC.

This clone was detected once. V is TRBV18 and J is TRBJ2-3; maybe TRBD2 (5 bases). The CDR3 has 14 residues. V lost 3 bases, J lost 5 bases, and 12 bases lay in between. Germline V gives CDR1 KGHSH, CDR2 LQKENI. As DNA, the CDR3 is TGTGCCAGCTCACCGGCGGTCGAGGGAGATACGCAGTATTTT. The encoded protein is CASSPAVEGDTQYF.

The gene calls are TRBV7-9 and TRBJ2-1, with TRBD2 matching over 12 bases. The ends lost 5 bases at V and 6 bases at J; junction bases unmatched: 5. Germline V gives CDR1 SEHNR, CDR2 FQNEAQ (reference sequence). The CDR3 has 15 residues. In DNA, the CDR3 is TGTGCCAGCAGCATCCAGACTAGCGGGAGCAATGAGCAGTTCTTC. This codes for CASSIQTSGSNEQFF. Full variable domain (remainder filled in from reference TRBV7-9 and TRBJ2-1): DTGVSQNPRHKITKRGQNVTFRCDPISEHNRLYWYRQTLGQGPEFLTYFQNEAQLEKSRLLSDRFSAERPKGSFSTLEIQRTEQGDSAMYLCASSIQTSGSNEQFFGPGTRLTVL.